This T cell receptor (beta chain) stems from a study of shared clonotypes between healthy human individuals. The repertoire was sequenced with immunoSEQ multiplex PCR; TCRdb's copy has only in-frame clones and lacks some. The table lists about 2.4 million clones, approximately 93% of them singletons. The germline gives CDR1 SGHRS, CDR2 YFSETQ. This CDR3 comprises 16 residues. Losses at the gene ends were 1 base for V and 5 bases for J; bases not matched to a gene: 9. Each donor was a Caucasian adult residing in Nashville, Tennessee. The J gene is TRBJ2-5, the V gene TRBV5-1; 9 nucleotides line up with TRBD2. The sequencing sample was made of naive CD4+ T cells from PBMCs. Stated subset: CD45RA+ positively selected. The TCR was taken from a man younger than 30 in good health. Some clones in this sample may be carry-over from other donors' samples. As DNA, the CDR3 is TGCGCCAGCAGCTTGCTTGGACTAGCGAACTACGAGACCCAGTACTTC. It is translated as CASSLLGLANYETQYF. The full variable domain, with the rest looked up from reference TRBV5-1 and TRBJ2-5, is KAGVTQTPRYLIKTRGQQVTLSCSPISGHRSVSWYQQTPGQGLQFLFEYFSETQRNKGNFPGRFSGRQFSNSRSEMNVSTLELGDSALYLCASSLLGLANYETQYFGPGTRLLVL.